This entry concerns a single T cell receptor beta chain. These data originate in a study of T cells in Graves' hyperthyroidism and ophthalmopathy. V was pared by 1 base and J by 0 bases, with 4 bases of the junction left unmatched. Germline CDR1 is SEHNR and CDR2 is FQNEAQ (reference sequence). This CDR3 is 18 amino acids long. TCR beta CDR3 regions were amplified from RNA. The HTBI primer set drove a first-round RT-PCR of the TCR CDR3. MiXCR, applied by TCRdb to the multiplex PCR reads, yields one record per CDR3 protein. The sample holds fewer than 400,000 distinct CDR3 sequences, roughly 25% seen once.

The source of this sequence is a man in his fifties or sixties with Graves' hyperthyroidism. The V and J genes are TRBV7-9 and TRBJ2-1; 12 bases are a match to TRBD2. The sequenced sample consisted of blood. Here the CDR3 DNA reads TGTGCCAGCAGCTTAGTTGCGACTAGCGGGAGCTCCTACAATGAGCAGTTCTTC. Amino acids: CASSLVATSGSSYNEQFF.